The 30 T cell receptor beta chains listed next were all sequenced from one sample in a study of T cells in Graves' hyperthyroidism and ophthalmopathy. Amplified TCR beta CDR3 regions derived from RNA transcripts. Using the HTBI primer set, a first-round RT-PCR was run on the TCR CDR3. TCRdb called the multiplex PCR reads again in MiXCR, with one record for every CDR3 protein. The sample lists some 760,000 distinct CDR3 sequences, approximately 15% seen once, with about a tenth in the top ten. The sequenced sample consisted of blood. These receptors were obtained from a woman aged 18-29 years with Graves' hyperthyroidism.

This clonotype was detected many times. This chain connects TRBV29-1 to TRBJ2-7; 7 bases match TRBD2. Trimming removed 4 bases from V and 1 base from J; junction bases left unmatched: 4. The CDR3 has 13 amino acids. CDR1 and CDR2 (germline): SQVTM, ANQGSEA. CDR3 amino acids: CSVVWRGSYEQYF. CDR3 in DNA: TGCAGCGTTGTGTGGCGGGGGTCCTACGAGCAGTACTTC.

This clonotype was recorded many times. CDR3 in amino acids: CSVGTSGRSYNEQFF. CDR3 DNA sequence: TGCAGCGTCGGGACTAGCGGGAGGTCATACAATGAGCAGTTCTTC. The rearrangement uses TRBV29-1 and TRBJ2-1, with TRBD2 matching over 15 bases. J lost 4 bases, V lost 6 bases, and 4 bases had no gene match. Germline CDR1 and CDR2: SQVTM and ANQGSEA. This CDR3 region has 15 residues.

This clonotype was seen repeatedly, ten times or more. The chain recombines TRBV30 with TRBJ2-7; D uncertain. Trimming took 7 bases from V and 6 from J, leaving 16 bases between them. The CDR3 sequence is 12 residues long. Germline assignment: CDR1 GTSNPN and CDR2 SVGIG (reference sequence). This CDR3 is CAYHTRAFEQYF. CDR3 nucleotides: TGTGCCTACCACACAAGAGCGTTCGAGCAGTACTTC.

This clonotype was detected ten times or more. The gene calls are TRBV30 and TRBJ2-7; a possible D gene is TRBD1 (6 bases). CDR1 GTSNPN and CDR2 SVGIG come from the germline V gene (reference sequence). The ends were cut back, 7 bases at V and 3 bases at J, with 13 bases in the middle. This CDR3 is 12 amino acids long. CDR3 sequence reads: CALDRDNYEQYF. The CDR3 nucleotides are TGTGCCTTAGATCGGGACAACTACGAGCAGTACTTC.

This clonotype was seen a handful of times. V gene TRBV6-1 combines with J gene TRBJ1-2; D remains ambiguous. The CDR3 has 15 residues. Trimming stripped 5 bases from V and 4 bases from J, with 17 bases between. CDR1 and CDR2 from the germline V gene are MNHNS and SASEGT. CDR3 sequence: CASSFPKLGGYGYTF. DNA for the CDR3: TGTGCCAGCAGTTTCCCCAAACTAGGAGGCTATGGCTACACCTTC.

This clonotype was picked up a small number of times. This chain joins TRBV3-1 and TRBJ1-1, with D uncertain. The V end was cut by 2 bases, the J end by 4 bases, with 5 bases between. The V gene's germline CDR1 is LGHDT and CDR2 YNNKEL (reference sequence). The CDR3 length is 12 residues. The CDR3, as DNA: TGTGCCAGCAGCCAATCTGCCACTGAAGCTTTCTTT. This sequence encodes CASSQSATEAFF.

Only a few counts were recorded for this clonotype. The chain links TRBV2 to TRBJ2-1; no clear D. Germline CDR1 and CDR2: SNHLY and FYNNEI. Trimming removed 2 bases from V and 5 bases from J, with 7 bases in between. This CDR3 spans 13 amino acids. In DNA form, the CDR3 reads TGTGCCAGCAGTGAACTACACAACAATGAGCAGTTCTTC. Translating gives CASSELHNNEQFF.

This clonotype appeared many times. V and J are TRBV24-1 and TRBJ1-3; D perhaps matches TRBD1 (5 bases). Trimming took 6 bases from V and 0 from J, leaving 23 bases between them. Looked up from germline, CDR1 is KGHDR and CDR2 is SFDVKD. This CDR3 is 19 amino acids long. The CDR3 region has the DNA TGTGCCACCAGTCCTGACAAGGGGCCCACTCAGCCCTCTGGAAACACCATATATTTT. This encodes CATSPDKGPTQPSGNTIYF.

CDR3 residues: CASRTDRGNTIYF. The CDR3 nucleotides read TGCGCCAGCAGGACCGACAGGGGGAACACCATATATTTT. The V and J genes are TRBV10-1 and TRBJ1-3, with TRBD1 matching over 9 bases. Germline V CDR1 and CDR2: WNHNN, SYGVQD (reference sequence). This CDR3 is built from 13 residues. Germline trimming cut 6 bases from V and 7 bases from J; bases unmatched to any gene: 4.

The chain joins TRBV3-1 to TRBJ2-7, with TRBD2 identical over 11 bases. Germline CDR1 reads LGHDT; CDR2 reads YNNKEL (reference sequence). J lost 4 bases, V lost 0 bases, and 8 bases had no gene match. The CDR3 consists of 17 residues. The CDR3 loop is CASSQDELAGVFYEQYF. CDR3 coding DNA: TGTGCCAGCAGCCAAGATGAACTAGCGGGAGTCTTTTACGAGCAGTACTTC.

A few counts support this clonotype. V is TRBV18 and J is TRBJ2-7; TRBD1 matches at 7 bases. V shed 0 bases, J shed 2 bases, and the junction held 4 bases outside the gene matches. Looked up from germline, CDR1 is KGHSH and CDR2 is LQKENI. The CDR3 runs to 15 residues. The CDR3 protein is CASSPPGQIAYEQYF. The CDR3 region has the DNA TGTGCCAGCTCACCACCGGGACAGATCGCCTACGAGCAGTACTTC.

The J gene is TRBJ2-7, the V gene TRBV7-8; a possible D gene is TRBD2 (6 bases). Trimming took 3 bases from V and 4 from J, leaving 16 bases between them. There are 15 residues in the CDR3. Germline CDR1 and CDR2: SGHVS and FQNEAQ. DNA of the CDR3: TGTGCCAGCAGCTTCGGGAGACCCGCCGGTTACGAGCAGTACTTC. Encoded protein: CASSFGRPAGYEQYF.

The chain joins TRBV9 to TRBJ1-4, with 11 bases that match TRBD1. The V segment lost 0 bases and the J segment 6 bases; nucleotides outside the gene matches: 1. The CDR3 spans 15 residues. Germline loops: CDR1 SGDLS, CDR2 YYNGEE. This CDR3 is CASSVAGQGDEKLFF. Written as DNA, the CDR3 is TGTGCCAGCAGCGTAGCGGGACAGGGGGATGAAAAACTGTTTTTT.

Many counts were recorded for this clonotype. V and J are TRBV7-8 and TRBJ1-2, with 7 bases that match TRBD1. Losses at the gene ends were 5 bases for V and 6 bases for J; bases not matched to a gene: 9. The length of the CDR3 is 14 residues. Per the germline V gene, CDR1 is SGHVS and CDR2 is FQNEAQ. The CDR3 protein is CASSPRQGGNGYTF. CDR3 in DNA: TGTGCCAGCAGCCCAAGACAGGGAGGGAATGGCTACACCTTC.

This clonotype was picked up one time. The rearrangement links TRBV4-1 to TRBJ1-1; no reliable D call. Germline CDR1 and CDR2: MGHRA and YSYEKL. This CDR3 is built from 18 residues. With 1 base removed from V and 1 base from J, the gap between germline ends came to 19 bases. The CDR3 nucleotides are TGCGCCAGCAGCCAAGCCGCAGGAGCTACTTTGAGGAACACTGAAGCTTTCTTT. As protein: CASSQAAGATLRNTEAFF.

V and J are TRBV20-1 and TRBJ2-7; tentative D call: TRBD2 (7 bases). The germline gives CDR1 DFQATT, CDR2 SNEGSKA (reference sequence). CDR3 length: 15 amino acids. The CDR3 protein is CGGGGGGRGNYEQYF. The DNA of the CDR3 is TGCGGGGGGGGGGGGGGGGGGCGGGGAAACTACGAGCAGTACTTC.

This clonotype occurred many times. This rearrangement joins TRBV28 to TRBJ2-1; tentative D call: TRBD1 (6 bases). The CDR3 sequence is 15 residues long. Trimming took off 8 bases at V and 6 bases at J, with 20 bases between the two ends. Per the germline V gene, CDR1 is MDHEN and CDR2 is SYDVKM. CDR3 sequence reads: CASALALGGINEQFF. The CDR3 DNA sequence: TGTGCCAGCGCCCTGGCCTTAGGGGGAATCAATGAGCAGTTCTTC. Supplemented by reference TRBV28 and TRBJ2-1, the full variable domain reads DVKVTQSSRYLVKRTGEKVFLECVQDMDHENMFWYRQDPGLGLRLIYFSYDVKMKEKGDIPEGYSVSREKKERFSLILESASTNQTSMYLCASALALGGINEQFFGPGTRLTVL.

This rearrangement joins TRBV19 to TRBJ2-7; 9 bases line up with TRBD2. The V and J ends lost 5 bases and 1 base, in that order; junction bases with no gene match: 6. Germline V gives CDR1 LNHDA, CDR2 SQIVND (reference sequence). The CDR3 runs 15 residues. The CDR3 sequence is CASSPLAGTSYEQYF. CDR3 in DNA: TGTGCCAGTAGTCCTCTAGCGGGAACATCCTACGAGCAGTACTTC.

This clonotype was recorded a few times. This chain connects TRBV5-6 to TRBJ1-1; TRBD1 matches 8 bases. The CDR3 has 15 residues. Germline V gene sequence: CDR1 SGHDT, CDR2 YYEEEE. V shed 2 bases, J shed 4 bases, and the junction held 7 bases outside the gene matches. The chain's CDR3 is CASSFQGALGTEAFF. In DNA, the CDR3 is TGTGCCAGCAGCTTCCAGGGGGCGCTGGGCACTGAAGCTTTCTTT.

This clonotype was seen repeatedly, ten times or more. The chain has TRBV15 and TRBJ1-5; D uncertain. The germline V gene encodes CDR1 LNHNV and CDR2 YYDKDF (reference sequence). CDR3 size: 14 residues. V was shortened by 1 base and J by 0 bases, with 4 bases between the two germline ends. For the CDR3, the DNA is TGTGCCACCAGCAGAGGGCTTAGCAATCAGCCCCAGCATTTT. Its translation is CATSRGLSNQPQHF.

This clonotype appeared a few times. This chain uses TRBV12-3 or TRBV12-4 with TRBJ1-1; no reliable D call. The CDR3 contains 15 residues. Trimming pared 1 base from V and 2 bases from J, leaving 11 bases between. CDR3 DNA: TGTGCCAGCAGTTTAGGGGGTTTAGGCAACACTGAAGCTTTCTTT. This encodes CASSLGGLGNTEAFF.

This clonotype was picked up many times. J is TRBJ2-7 and V is TRBV7-2; TRBD1 matches 7 bases. This CDR3 region has 16 residues. J gave up 4 bases and V 2 bases, and 11 bases lay outside the gene matches. Germline V gene data show CDR1 as SGHTA and CDR2 as FQGNSA. DNA of the CDR3: TGTGCCAGCAGCTTAACCTACAGGGGTGGGGGATACGAGCAGTACTTC. Its translation is CASSLTYRGGGYEQYF. The full variable domain, completed using reference TRBV7-2 and TRBJ2-7, is GAGVSQSPSNKVTEKGKDVELRCDPISGHTALYWYRQSLGQGLEFLIYFQGNSAPDKSGLPSDRFSAERTGGSVSTLTIQRTQQEDSAVYLCASSLTYRGGGYEQYFGPGTRLTVT.

This clonotype appeared many times. The J gene is TRBJ2-7, the V gene TRBV30, with 13 bases aligning to TRBD2. Germline lookup yields CDR1 GTSNPN and CDR2 SVGIG (reference sequence). The CDR3 has 13 amino acids. Losses at the gene ends were 8 bases for V and 4 bases for J; bases not matched to a gene: 5. The CDR3 DNA sequence: TGTGCCGGAACTAGCGGGAGGGCGTACGAGCAGTACTTC. Amino acids: CAGTSGRAYEQYF.

The gene calls are TRBV20-1 and TRBJ2-1; D might be TRBD1 or TRBD2, each matching 5 bases. Germline CDR1 DFQATT, CDR2 SNEGSKA (reference sequence). The CDR3 loop spans 15 amino acids. Trimming removed 3 bases from V and 9 bases from J, with 21 bases in between. This CDR3 is CSASWGGLRTGEQFF. DNA for the CDR3: TGCAGTGCTAGTTGGGGCGGGTTAAGAACGGGTGAGCAGTTCTTC.

The table lists this clonotype with many counts. The chain joins TRBV6-1 to TRBJ2-6, with D unclear. Trimming pared 9 bases from V and 0 bases from J, leaving 15 bases between. Germline CDR1 reads MNHNS; CDR2 reads SASEGT. The CDR3 runs to 16 residues. The CDR3 DNA reads as TGTGCCAGTATTCAACCTCAGAGCTCTGGGGCCAACGTCCTGACTTTC. Encoded protein: CASIQPQSSGANVLTF.

A few counts support this clonotype. The chain has TRBV20-1 and TRBJ2-2; possibly TRBD1 or TRBD2 for D (5 bases each). The CDR3 extends over 15 amino acids. V was cut by 0 bases and J by 4 bases, with 12 bases left in between. Germline CDR1 DFQATT, CDR2 SNEGSKA (reference sequence). The CDR3 loop reads CSARDEWGFTGELFF. The CDR3 DNA reads TGCAGTGCTAGAGATGAATGGGGGTTCACCGGGGAGCTGTTTTTT.

A note on this clonotype: A much bigger clone sits one base away, suggesting this may be a read error. This chain uses TRBV5-6 with TRBJ2-1; 12 bases align to TRBD2. The closer fit of TRBJ2-7 to the DNA end suggests the J call may be wrong. There are 17 residues in the CDR3. CDR1 is SGHDT, CDR2 YYEEEE, per germline. CDR3 sequence reads: CASSGQGTSGHYNEQYF. The CDR3 nucleotides read TGTGCCAGCAGCGGGCAGGGGACTAGCGGGCATTACAATGAGCAGTACTTC.

In this sample, this clonotype turned up many times. The rearrangement links TRBV28 to TRBJ2-7, with a weak D call TRBD1 (6 bases). The CDR3 consists of 15 residues. Germline CDR1 is MDHEN and CDR2 is SYDVKM. V was clipped by 6 bases and J by 2 bases, with 17 bases between them. As DNA, the CDR3 is TGTGCCAGCAGCCCCTCCGGACAGTCCGCCTACGAGCAGTACTTC. Protein: CASSPSGQSAYEQYF.

The rearrangement joins TRBV6-1 to TRBJ2-3; a possible D gene is TRBD1 (5 bases). CDR3 size: 15 residues. Germline V gives CDR1 MNHNS, CDR2 SASEGT. Trimming removed 6 bases at V and 2 bases at J, with 15 bases between. The CDR3 bases are TGTGCCAGCAGCCGTCTAAGGACACACACAGATACGCAGTATTTT. This translates into CASSRLRTHTDTQYF.

The table lists this clonotype with many counts. The chain is built from TRBV20-1 and TRBJ2-7; D may be TRBD2 (6 bases). V lost 0 bases and J 5 bases, leaving 17 bases between the germline ends. Germline V CDR1 and CDR2: DFQATT, SNEGSKA (reference sequence). The CDR3 consists of 15 residues. The CDR3 coding sequence is TGCAGTGCTAGAGAGGGAGGAGAAGTCTCGGACGAGCAGTACTTC. Translating it yields CSAREGGEVSDEQYF.